The 14 T cell receptor beta chains presented below share a single source sample, sequenced in a study of T cells after yellow fever vaccination. TCRdb re-called the 5' RACE reads through MiXCR, storing one row per CDR3 protein. This table holds tens of thousands of distinct CDR3 sequences, under 8% found once. Sequencing was performed on CD8+ T cells sorted from PBMCs, taken 45 days after the first yellow fever vaccination. Receptors originate from a man between 18 and 35 years old who received the YFV17D yellow fever vaccine.

CDR3 in amino acids: CASSEGVGSGYEQYF. The CDR3 DNA sequence: TGTGCCAGCAGTGAAGGAGTGGGGTCAGGCTACGAGCAGTACTTC. This chain joins TRBV2 and TRBJ2-7; no clear D gene. This CDR3 is built from 15 residues. The germline V and J ends were trimmed by 1 base and 3 bases, with 13 bases remaining between them. From germline, CDR1 is SNHLY and CDR2 FYNNEI.

This clonotype was counted at least ten times. The CDR3 protein is CSARGPFGTGGEQYV. As DNA, the CDR3 is TGCAGTGCTAGAGGCCCCTTCGGGACAGGGGGCGAGCAGTACGTC. The J gene is TRBJ2-7, the V gene TRBV20-1; 11 nucleotides match TRBD1. The CDR3 consists of 15 residues. Germline CDR1 and CDR2: DFQATT and SNEGSKA (reference sequence). J was trimmed by 6 bases and V by 1 base; bases with no gene match: 8.

This clonotype was counted ten times or more. The chain is built from TRBV7-6 and TRBJ2-7; D unclear. The CDR3 is 14 residues long. V lost 2 bases, J lost 3 bases, and 11 bases lay in between. The V gene's germline CDR1 is SGHVS and CDR2 FNYEAQ. Here the CDR3 reads CASSLQVTNYEQYF. The CDR3 region has the DNA TGTGCCAGCAGCTTACAGGTGACAAACTACGAGCAGTACTTC.

This clonotype was observed at least ten times. The DNA of the CDR3 is TGCGCCAGCATCGCAGGGGGCGCAGGATCCTACGAGCAGTACTTC. Its translation: CASIAGGAGSYEQYF. This chain links TRBV5-1 with TRBJ2-7, with 8 bases fitting TRBD1. This CDR3 spans 15 amino acids. Germline-derived CDR1 and CDR2 are SGHRS and YFSETQ. Trimming took 6 bases from V and 1 from J; bases not matched to a gene: 9.

This clonotype was seen a handful of times. The chain carries TRBV6-4 and TRBJ2-3; TRBD1 matches 10 bases. CDR1 and CDR2 from the germline V gene are MRHNA and SNTAGT. V was clipped by 5 bases and J by 2 bases; unmatched bases: 4. This CDR3 spans 15 amino acids. CDR3 DNA sequence: TGTGCCAGCAGTCTGACAGGGGGCACCACAGATACGCAGTATTTT. It is translated as CASSLTGGTTDTQYF.

This clonotype was detected a few times. The germline gene is not matched at one end of the junction; a read error may be the cause. The V and J genes are TRBV5-1 and TRBJ2-7; maybe TRBD2 (5 bases). The CDR3 loop spans 15 amino acids. Germline V gives CDR1 SGHRS, CDR2 YFSETQ. The CDR3 nucleotides read TGCGCCAGCATCTTGGTCGTCATCCGGGGCTACGAGCAGTACTTC. Amino acids: CASILVVIRGYEQYF. The variable domain in full, completed from reference TRBV5-1 and TRBJ2-7, reads KAGVTQTPRYLIKTRGQQVTLSCSPISGHRSVSWYQQTPGQGLQFLFEYFSETQRNKGNFPGRFSGRQFSNSRSEMNVSTLELGDSALYLCASILVVIRGYEQYFGPGTRLTVT.

This clonotype was observed a handful of times. This chain joins TRBV6-6 and TRBJ1-4; D unresolved. Trimming removed 7 bases at V and 4 bases at J, with 4 bases between. The CDR3 has 11 residues. Germline CDR1 reads MNHNY; CDR2 reads SVGAGI (reference sequence). CDR3 in DNA: TGTGCCAGCACCCGTAATGAAAAACTGTTTTTT. Its protein is CASTRNEKLFF.

The chain employs TRBV4-3 and TRBJ1-1, with D possibly matching TRBD1 (5 bases). Germline V gene data show CDR1 as LGHNA and CDR2 as YSLEER. V was pared by 0 bases and J by 5 bases, with 13 bases between. The CDR3 extends over 15 amino acids. The CDR3 coding sequence is TGCGCCAGCAGCCAAGAGGGGGATGTCAGAACTGAAGCTTTCTTT. This sequence encodes CASSQEGDVRTEAFF.

In this sample, this clonotype turned up many times. CDR3 protein: CAISVNPNEQFF. CDR3 nucleotides: TGTGCCATCAGTGTAAACCCGAATGAGCAGTTCTTC. V gene TRBV10-3 combines with J gene TRBJ2-1; D gene uncertain. V was clipped by 4 bases and J by 7 bases, with 8 bases between them. This CDR3 contains 12 residues. Germline V gene lookup returns CDR1 ENHRY and CDR2 SYGVKD.

This clonotype was observed at least ten times. The rearrangement uses TRBV5-5 and TRBJ1-1, with a possible D match to TRBD1 (5 bases). The CDR3 consists of 16 residues. Between the trimmed V and J ends, which lost 0 bases and 3 bases, there was a span of 15 bases. Germline-derived CDR1 and CDR2 are SGHKS and YYEKEE (reference sequence). CDR3 DNA: TGTGCCAGCAGCTTGGCCGTTACCAGGGAGGACACTGAAGCTTTCTTT. It codes for CASSLAVTREDTEAFF.

The chain carries TRBV12-3 or TRBV12-4 and TRBJ1-4; the D is unclear. The CDR3 consists of 12 residues. V was trimmed by 4 bases and J by 5 bases, leaving 5 bases between them. In DNA form, the CDR3 reads TGTGCCAGCAGTTACGTGAATGAAAAACTGTTTTTT. Amino acid sequence: CASSYVNEKLFF.

This clonotype has only a few counts. The rearrangement uses TRBV12-3 or TRBV12-4 and TRBJ1-4; D might be TRBD1 (6 bases). Trimming pared 3 bases from V and 8 bases from J, leaving 10 bases between. This CDR3 has 13 amino acids. The CDR3 region is CASSFGGGEKLFF. The CDR3 nucleotides are TGTGCCAGCAGTTTCGGGGGGGGCGAAAAACTGTTTTTT.

This clonotype was seen many times. The chain has TRBV7-3 and TRBJ2-7; 7 bases are shared with TRBD2. The V segment lost 5 bases and the J segment 3 bases; nucleotides outside the gene matches: 10. This CDR3 spans 15 amino acids. Germline V gene lookup returns CDR1 SGHTA and CDR2 FQGTGA. Here the CDR3 DNA reads TGTGCCAGCAGCCCAAGGGGCGGGGGATTCTACGAGCAGTACTTC. Translated, it gives CASSPRGGGFYEQYF.

The CDR3 reads CASSLSQGDSTDTQYF. CDR3 coding DNA: TGCGCCAGCAGCTTGTCCCAGGGGGATAGCACAGATACGCAGTATTTT. The chain recombines TRBV5-1 with TRBJ2-3; 7 bases align to TRBD1. Germline-derived CDR1 and CDR2 are SGHRS and YFSETQ. The CDR3 runs 16 residues. V trimming: 1 base; J trimming: 0 bases; junction bases outside the gene matches: 5.